A selection of T cell receptor beta chains follows, all from one sample in a study of blood T cell repertoires in COVID-19. Profiled with immunoSEQ multiplex PCR; TCRdb holds only in-frame clones, not every one. Of 250,000 to 300,000 clones in the sample, approximately 89% were seen once. Sequencing used peripheral blood. Every receptor here comes from a woman in her 70s with COVID-19, enrolled during active disease. Both conserved end residues are part of each CDR3.

J gene,V gene,CDR3 protein
TRBJ2-5,TRBV14,CASSQERLAGAETQYF
TRBJ2-7,TRBV10-2,CASSRGAGGYEQYF
TRBJ1-5,TRBV27,CASTSGTGHQPQHF
TRBJ2-3,TRBV12-3/TRBV12-4,CASSFTITDTQYF
TRBJ1-1,TRBV2,CASSESEAFF
TRBJ1-2,TRBV30,CAWSYREHGYTF
TRBJ1-1,TRBV6-5,CASSPSLNTEAFF
TRBJ2-5,TRBV2,CASTRSRAQYF
TRBJ1-2,TRBV7-2,CASSPTKGQGGYGYTF
TRBJ1-1,TRBV10-3,CAISGQGIEAFF
TRBJ2-1,TRBV15,CATSRDQGYNEQFF
TRBJ2-7,TRBV5-1,CASSRTSGRENEQYF
TRBJ1-1,TRBV24-1,CATSRGKGTEAFF
TRBJ1-1,TRBV5-8,CASSPSPRRPNTEAFF
TRBJ1-5,TRBV4-2,CASSQVGNNQPQHF
TRBJ2-1,TRBV4-2,CASSQDQAGGYNEQFF
TRBJ1-2,TRBV5-4,CASSVTGNYGYTF
TRBJ2-5,TRBV7-2,CASSSLGNGQETQYF
TRBJ2-7,TRBV7-9,CASSSDPGGLAGLSYEQYF
TRBJ2-5,TRBV19,CASSEGVPLSKETQYF
TRBJ2-5,TRBV9,CASSAGISGGGETQYF
TRBJ1-2,TRBV24-1,CATSDRTGFGYTF
TRBJ2-2,TRBV5-5,CASSPTGRPDTGELFF
TRBJ1-5,TRBV12-5,CASGSGQGNSGQPQHF
TRBJ2-1,TRBV5-1,CASSPTSGTYDNEQFF
TRBJ2-1,TRBV29-1,CSVGGQPNNEQFF
TRBJ2-7,TRBV5-4,CASSPRDRGIYEQYF
TRBJ2-2,TRBV19,CASSMGGIGGGELFF
TRBJ2-1,TRBV7-9,CASAGDPYNEQFF